Detailed here is one TCR beta chain. The sample originates from a study of T cell changes during pregnancy in multiple sclerosis. Method: immunoSEQ multiplex PCR; TCRdb's copy keeps in-frame clones and lacks some. The data show around 88,000 clones, just over 90% seen once. The ends lost 6 bases at V and 2 bases at J; junction bases unmatched: 3. Germline V lookup: CDR1 MDHEN, CDR2 SYDVKM. This CDR3 has 13 amino acids. The sample was peripheral blood, taken in the first trimester of pregnancy. J is TRBJ1-2 and V is TRBV28; 7 nucleotides match TRBD1. This sequence was found in a female donor with multiple sclerosis, enrolled in a pregnancy study. CDR3 region: CASRRQGNYGYTF. CDR3 sequence (DNA): TGTGCCAGCAGAAGACAGGGAAACTATGGCTACACCTTC.